The 13 T cell receptor beta chains below come from one sample, sequenced in a study of OX40 agonist ivuxolimab in advanced cancers. The repertoire was sequenced with immunoSEQ multiplex PCR; TCRdb's copy has only in-frame clones and lacks some. This table holds tens of thousands of clones, just under 95% found once. This sample comprised CD4+ or CD8+ T cells sorted from blood, obtained in a trial of the OX40 agonist ivuxolimab. Every receptor here comes from an adult with an advanced solid tumor such as melanoma, head and neck, liver or kidney cancer.

The chain recombines TRBV5-1 with TRBJ2-7, with TRBD1 matching over 7 bases. J lost 1 base, V lost 4 bases, and 11 bases had no gene match. This CDR3 is 16 amino acids long. CDR1 SGHRS and CDR2 YFSETQ come from the germline V gene. CDR3 DNA sequence: TGCGCCAGCAGCAGGACCCTCCAGACAGGGTCCTACGAGCAGTACTTC. It is translated as CASSRTLQTGSYEQYF.

The chain uses TRBV5-6 and TRBJ1-1, with D possibly TRBD1 on 5 matching bases. The V end was cut by 0 bases, the J end by 5 bases, with 14 bases between. The CDR3 is made up of 15 amino acids. Germline V gives CDR1 SGHDT, CDR2 YYEEEE. CDR3 region: CASSLARERRTEAFF. Here the CDR3 DNA reads TGTGCCAGCAGCTTGGCCAGGGAAAGACGGACTGAAGCTTTCTTT.

The chain carries TRBV5-4 and TRBJ1-2; D unclear. Per germline, CDR1 SGHNT and CDR2 YYREEE (reference sequence). The V end lost 3 bases, the J end lost 5 bases, and 17 bases lay between the germline ends. The CDR3 runs 15 residues. CDR3 nucleotides: TGTGCCAGCAGCTGGCTGGGAGACGTTGGGTATGGCTACACCTTC. As protein: CASSWLGDVGYGYTF.

The chain combines TRBV28 with TRBJ2-3; D is undetermined. Germline values: CDR1 MDHEN, CDR2 SYDVKM. The ends were cut back, 2 bases at V and 0 bases at J, with 9 bases in the middle. There are 15 residues in the CDR3. The CDR3 sequence: CASSLVGYSTDTQYF. The CDR3, as DNA: TGTGCCAGCAGTTTAGTGGGTTATAGCACAGATACGCAGTATTTT.

The chain uses TRBV30 and TRBJ2-3; weak D call: TRBD2 (6 bases). The V and J ends lost 4 bases and 5 bases respectively, with 13 bases between them. Germline CDR1 and CDR2: GTSNPN and SVGIG (reference sequence). The CDR3 runs to 13 residues. The CDR3: CAWNGGWQDTQYF. The CDR3 DNA sequence: TGTGCCTGGAACGGAGGGTGGCAAGATACGCAGTATTTT.

The chain recombines TRBV2 with TRBJ1-4; a weak D match, TRBD1 (5 bases). Germline CDR1 is SNHLY and CDR2 is FYNNEI. The CDR3 has 14 amino acids. V was pared by 6 bases and J by 8 bases, with 16 bases between. The DNA for the CDR3 is TGTGCCAGCAGGAGGGAGGGGATAAACGAAAAACTGTTTTTT. Translating it yields CASRREGINEKLFF.

This chain joins TRBV2 and TRBJ2-7; 11 bases fit TRBD2. The CDR3 has 15 amino acids. V gave up 1 base and J gave up 4 bases; unmatched junction bases: 3. Germline V gene lookup returns CDR1 SNHLY and CDR2 FYNNEI. This CDR3 reads CASSEVGTSGYEQYF. As DNA, the CDR3 is TGTGCCAGCAGTGAAGTGGGGACTAGCGGATACGAGCAGTACTTC.

The CDR3 region has the DNA TGTGCCAGCAGCTTATTGGGGGACCTTGGTTCCACCAATGAAAAACTGTTTTTT. Its protein product is CASSLLGDLGSTNEKLFF. The V call is TRBV7-2, the J call TRBJ1-4; a possible D gene is TRBD1 (5 bases). Germline CDR1 reads SGHTA; CDR2 reads FQGNSA. Trimming cost V 2 bases and J 5 bases, with 21 bases left between them. This CDR3 contains 18 residues.

The table lists this clone with a count of one. The chain carries TRBV4-1 and TRBJ2-7, with D unclear. Germline V gene sequence: CDR1 MGHRA, CDR2 YSYEKL. The germline V and J ends were trimmed by 0 bases and 6 bases, with 12 bases remaining between them. The CDR3 is made up of 14 amino acids. The CDR3 spells CASSQEGHLGEQYF. In nucleotides, the CDR3 is TGCGCCAGCAGCCAAGAGGGTCACCTAGGCGAGCAGTACTTC.

This clone appeared once. The chain has TRBV28 and TRBJ1-1, with D hard to call. V dropped 5 bases and J dropped 6 bases, with 10 bases sitting between them. The CDR3 is 12 residues long. Germline CDR1 MDHEN, CDR2 SYDVKM. This CDR3 is CASSSLTAEAFF. The CDR3 nucleotides read TGTGCCAGCAGTAGTTTAACGGCTGAAGCTTTCTTT.

This CDR3 reads CASSRYTGDTEAFF. CDR3 sequence (DNA): TGTGCCAGCAGCCGCTACACCGGGGACACTGAAGCTTTCTTT. This chain links TRBV7-6 with TRBJ1-1; D not certain. Germline-derived CDR1 and CDR2 are SGHVS and FNYEAQ. The V end was cut by 5 bases, the J end by 3 bases, with 13 bases between. This CDR3 is 14 amino acids long.

The gene calls are TRBV19 and TRBJ1-5; 8 bases line up with TRBD1. Per the germline V gene, CDR1 is LNHDA and CDR2 is SQIVND (reference sequence). The CDR3 covers 15 residues. V lost 1 base to trimming and J lost 5 bases; unmatched junction nucleotides: 4. CDR3 bases: TGTGCCAGTAGTATAGCAGGGGGCGGACATCAGCCCCAGCATTTT. Its translation: CASSIAGGGHQPQHF.

CDR3 sequence reads: CASSPDLNTEAFF. CDR3 DNA: TGTGCCAGCAGCCCAGACCTGAACACTGAAGCTTTCTTT. The chain is built from TRBV7-6 and TRBJ1-1, with unresolved D. Per the germline V gene, CDR1 is SGHVS and CDR2 is FNYEAQ. Trimming stripped 5 bases from V and 0 bases from J, with 7 bases between. This CDR3 is 13 amino acids long.